This TCR beta chain came from a study of OX40 agonist ivuxolimab in advanced cancers. Broadly, across the study: The costimulatory receptor OX40 (CD134) was targeted by ivuxolimab, a fully human IgG2 agonistic monoclonal antibody. Peripheral TCRbeta sequencing was intended to test whether TCR sequence diversity was altered and clonal T-cell expansion was caused by ivuxolimab. Prior anti-PD-1, anti-PD-L1 or anti-CTLA-4 therapy was permitted, and less than 45% of dose-escalation patients had received checkpoint inhibitors. In the dose-escalation cohort, more than 80% of patients were male, and the mean age was approximately 60 years with a range of roughly 23 to 79. Among the roughly 50 dose-escalation patients, approximately 20 had hepatocellular carcinoma, approximately 15 melanoma, 9 renal cell carcinoma and 9 head and neck cancer. Three dose-escalation patients achieved partial responses, one with hepatocellular carcinoma and two with cutaneous melanoma. The paper covers the monotherapy dose-escalation part of the phase I ivuxolimab trial, which included N ≈ 54 patients. Intravenous ivuxolimab was administered to patients every 2 weeks at six dose levels: 0.01, 0.1, 0.3, 1.5, 3 and 10 mg/kg. Paper-wide results and their limitations: On average, CD8+ T cells showed more expanded clones than CD4+ T cells after ivuxolimab. At doses from 0.1 to 3.0 mg/kg, clonal expansion was seen in both CD4+ and CD8+ blood T cells between baseline and week 6. Low levels of normalized T-cell clonal expansion were also seen in some patients who did not respond. The antigen specificity of the peripheral T cells that underwent clonal expansion was not determined. In the 0.1-3.0 mg/kg groups, partial responders had among the lowest normalized peripheral clonal expansion, particularly in CD8+ T cells.

Patients with a history of autoimmune disease or receiving systemic immunosuppression were excluded from the trial. Peripheral blood for TCR sequencing was collected from all dose cohorts at baseline, on cycle 4 day 1, and on cycle 7 day 1. The samples were drawn from a first-in-human, open-label, multicenter phase I dose-escalation trial of ivuxolimab. Adults with locally advanced or metastatic melanoma, renal cell carcinoma, hepatocellular carcinoma or head and neck squamous cell carcinoma were enrolled in the trial. Before TCR sequencing, CD4+ T cells and CD8+ T cells were sorted from peripheral blood as separate populations. For sequencing of the TCRbeta CDR3 region, genomic DNA was extracted from the sorted cells. TCRbeta CDR3 regions were sequenced using the immunoSEQ Assay. Held by TCRdb, this immuneACCESS table contains in-frame sequences only and omits some clones. Under half of the omission traces to an unresolved V gene where checked; the cause of the rest is unknown. Counted in this sample were around 30,000 clones; around 83% of them appeared once. The ten most abundant clones make up over 2.5% of the sample.

With respect to this clone: This clone's antigen is unknown. Base qualities were left out, and no much larger clone turns up one base away.

The CDR3 goes from the cysteine to the phenylalanine over 15 residues. Just the 45-base CDR3 DNA is kept, in frame starting at base 1. The germline ends are 11 bases apart after V is trimmed by 1 base and J by 4 bases. Sequences SNHLY (CDR1) and FYNNEI (CDR2) are obtained from the germline V gene. The sample was CD4+ or CD8+ T cells sorted from blood, taken in a trial of the OX40 agonist ivuxolimab. The sequence derives from an adult with an advanced solid tumor such as melanoma, head and neck, liver or kidney cancer. The chain is assembled from TRBV2 and TRBJ1-3; D gene: possibly TRBD1, on 5 matching bases. The CDR3 protein is CASSEGGRTGNTIYF. The nucleotides read TGTGCCAGCAGTGAAGGGGGACGGACGGGAAACACCATATATTTT.